The present T cell receptor (beta chain) was sequenced within a study of response to subunit inactivated influenza vaccine. TCRdb used MiXCR to reprocess the RT-PCR reads, holding one entry per CDR3 protein. The data contain hundreds of thousands of distinct CDR3 sequences, less than 20% of them singletons. Looked up from germline, CDR1 is MNHNS and CDR2 is SASEGT. The germline V and J ends were trimmed by 6 bases and 3 bases, with 11 bases remaining between them. This CDR3 has 14 amino acids. The sequencing here drew on PBMCs from blood, taken 5 days after vaccination. The gene calls are TRBV6-1 and TRBJ2-2, with D possibly matching TRBD1 (6 bases). This clonotype originated in a man aged 45 to 65 who received an inactivated influenza vaccine. CDR3 sequence: CASRLGQDTGELFF. CDR3 DNA: TGTGCCAGCAGGCTGGGACAAGACACCGGGGAGCTGTTTTTT.